This is a list of T cell receptor beta chains from one sample in a study of T cell repertoires in cytomegalovirus infection. TCRdb recomputed calls from the reads with MiXCR, one row per CDR3 protein. The repertoire includes around 170,000 distinct CDR3 sequences, under 20% of them detected once, and roughly a sixth sits in the top ten. Sequences were obtained from CD8+ T cells from PBMCs. These receptors came from a human donor in good health (CMV status not recorded). Some clones in this sample may be carry-over from other donors' samples. Each CDR3 is given with its conserved first and last residue. Each record gives: V gene, J gene, clone size, CDR3 protein. Not every row has a clone size; where given, it reads once, few, many or a size class.

>TRBV6-2/TRBV6-3|TRBJ2-5|many
CASSPWGEQETQYF
>TRBV28|TRBJ2-1|few
CASSLQTSGGYNEQFF
>TRBV29-1|TRBJ2-1|few
CSVEGDRADEQFF
>TRBV7-8|TRBJ2-1|few
CASSSTGLTNEQFF
>TRBV27|TRBJ2-7|few
CASSLGYPGASSYEQYF
>TRBV11-3|TRBJ1-2|.
CASSLAAPRGYTF
>TRBV12-3/TRBV12-4|TRBJ2-1|.
CASSPTGIEQFF
>TRBV20-1|TRBJ2-3|.
CSTTGGGTGTDTQYF
>TRBV13|TRBJ1-4|.
CASSLYRTTNEKLFF
>TRBV6-2/TRBV6-3|TRBJ2-1|.
CASSYSASGGNFEQFF
>TRBV25-1|TRBJ2-2|few
CASSWERTGELFF
>TRBV12-3/TRBV12-4|TRBJ1-2|.
CASSHSRDRGREGYTF
>TRBV7-8|TRBJ1-5|.
CASSLGLEQNPYSNQPQHF
>TRBV7-3|TRBJ1-2|few
CASSFGGGYGYTF
>TRBV12-3/TRBV12-4|TRBJ2-7|.
CASSPTGGGVGPPNF
>TRBV28|TRBJ2-7|.
CASSPLVRGTYEQYF
>TRBV19|TRBJ2-3|few
CASSLGGVSTDTQYF
>TRBV7-2|TRBJ2-3|many
CASSSRGTSTDTQYF
>TRBV7-6|TRBJ1-5|.
CASSAYGDQPQHF
>TRBV27|TRBJ1-1|.
CASTTGLNTEAFF
>TRBV9|TRBJ2-7|.
CASSGRDSSWEQYF
>TRBV5-6|TRBJ1-3|.
CASSPRHREVAGNTIYF
>TRBV6-4|TRBJ2-3|few
CASSEAGGTDTQYF
>TRBV4-3|TRBJ2-7|few
CASSQGEGRYYEQYF
>TRBV28|TRBJ2-7|.
CASSSPGGTYEQYF
>TRBV28|TRBJ2-1|few
CASSSDSTTDNEQFF
>TRBV6-2/TRBV6-3|TRBJ2-7|.
CASVTSLDEQYF
>TRBV7-2|TRBJ2-3|few
CASSLFPGTDTQYF
>TRBV6-2/TRBV6-3|TRBJ2-5|.
CASSYSRPETQYF
>TRBV5-6|TRBJ2-1|.
CASSPSGIYNEQFF
>TRBV7-8|TRBJ2-7|few
CASSLPGVTYEQYF
>TRBV7-8|TRBJ1-4|.
CASSLERDRTNEKLFF
>TRBV24-1|TRBJ2-7|.
CATSDLVEGRDEQYF
>TRBV6-1|TRBJ2-7|.
CASSDRTGLEQYF
>TRBV28|TRBJ1-2|few
CASRRQETNYGYTF
>TRBV20-1|TRBJ1-5|.
CSAREGLYSNQPQHF
>TRBV19|TRBJ2-1|.
CATGLGSGYEQFF
>TRBV29-1|TRBJ2-3|.
CSVGLETSTDTQYF
>TRBV6-2/TRBV6-3|TRBJ2-7|.
CASSYWGEALDEQYF
>TRBV28|TRBJ2-7|.
CASSLDRSGIHYEQYF
>TRBV4-2|TRBJ1-2|.
CASSQSIGPGGYTF
>TRBV7-3|TRBJ2-3|few
CASSLRGSVADTQYF
>TRBV5-5|TRBJ2-6|.
CASSSLTGGTAGANVLTF
>TRBV15|TRBJ2-7|.
CATSRDNERGYEQYF
>TRBV9|TRBJ2-1|few
CASSVARGWDEQFF
>TRBV7-2|TRBJ2-3|many
CATRSGDPTDTQYF
>TRBV12-3/TRBV12-4|TRBJ1-1|.
CASSFNRMNTEAFF
>TRBV6-2/TRBV6-3|TRBJ2-7|few
CASSYGEFYEQYF
>TRBV7-9|TRBJ2-1|few
CASSLLSSGDYNEQFF
>TRBV7-6|TRBJ2-1|few
CASSRGTGGIYNEQFF
>TRBV28|TRBJ2-2|few
CASSFRPRGELFF
>TRBV7-2|TRBJ1-2|few
CASSPRGEGSYGYTF
>TRBV27|TRBJ2-7|few
CASSHGLSYEQYF
>TRBV29-1|TRBJ2-1|few
CSVVLSGTSVNEQFF
>TRBV19|TRBJ2-1|.
CASSIPPNRGLPEQFF